This is a list of T cell receptor beta chains from one sample in a study of OX40 agonist ivuxolimab in advanced cancers. Clones were sequenced by immunoSEQ multiplex PCR, and TCRdb holds only the in-frame ones, with some missing. The table shows 55,000 to 65,000 clones, with about 89% occurring only once. The source material was CD4+ or CD8+ T cells sorted from blood, sampled in a trial of the OX40 agonist ivuxolimab. These receptors originate from an adult with an advanced solid tumor such as melanoma, head and neck, liver or kidney cancer. CDR3s include the opening cysteine and the closing phenylalanine or tryptophan. Each record gives: J gene, D gene, V gene, CDR3 DNA, CDR3 protein. The D gene is left open where the match is weak.

J gene: TRBJ2-7; D gene: NA; V gene: TRBV5-1; CDR3 DNA: TGCGCCAGCAGCTTCGGGGGCAGGGCCTACGAGCAGTACTTC; CDR3 protein: CASSFGGRAYEQYF
J gene: TRBJ2-6; D gene: NA; V gene: TRBV6-1; CDR3 DNA: TGTGCCAGCAGTGGGGCCTCTGGGGCCAACGTCCTGACTTTC; CDR3 protein: CASSGASGANVLTF
J gene: TRBJ1-2; D gene: TRBD1; V gene: TRBV6-5; CDR3 DNA: TGTGCCAGCAGCGGCACCGGGACAGGGAATGGCTACACCTTC; CDR3 protein: CASSGTGTGNGYTF
J gene: TRBJ2-2; D gene: TRBD1; V gene: TRBV19; CDR3 DNA: TGTGCCAGTAGTACGCGGACAGGGACGATGAACACCGGGGAGCTGTTTTTT; CDR3 protein: CASSTRTGTMNTGELFF
J gene: TRBJ2-3; D gene: NA; V gene: TRBV4-1; CDR3 DNA: TGCGCCAGCAGCCAAGTCTTGGGGGCGCGTGGAGATACGCAGTATTTT; CDR3 protein: CASSQVLGARGDTQYF
J gene: TRBJ2-1; D gene: NA; V gene: TRBV27; CDR3 DNA: TGTGCCACAAGACGGGACTGGCGGTACAATGAGCAGTTCTTC; CDR3 protein: CATRRDWRYNEQFF
J gene: TRBJ1-2; D gene: TRBD1; V gene: TRBV11-3; CDR3 DNA: TGTGCCAGCACCCCGGTCGGGACAGGGAAAGATGGCTACACCTTC; CDR3 protein: CASTPVGTGKDGYTF
J gene: TRBJ1-5; D gene: TRBD1; V gene: TRBV19; CDR3 DNA: TGTGCCAGTAGAACAACCGGGACAGGTTACCTTAGCAATCAGCCCCAGCATTTT; CDR3 protein: CASRTTGTGYLSNQPQHF
J gene: TRBJ2-1; D gene: TRBD2; V gene: TRBV10-2; CDR3 DNA: TGCGCCAGCAGTCGGGGGAGGGTGGGGTCCTACAATGAGCAGTTCTTC; CDR3 protein: CASSRGRVGSYNEQFF
J gene: TRBJ2-1; D gene: TRBD2; V gene: TRBV18; CDR3 DNA: TGTGCCAGCTCCGGACTAGCGTCCTACAATGAGCAGTTCTTC; CDR3 protein: CASSGLASYNEQFF
J gene: TRBJ2-5; D gene: NA; V gene: TRBV7-9; CDR3 DNA: TGTGCCAGCAGCGATCGGCCGGCGCAAGGGTTCGAGACCCAGTACTTC; CDR3 protein: CASSDRPAQGFETQYF